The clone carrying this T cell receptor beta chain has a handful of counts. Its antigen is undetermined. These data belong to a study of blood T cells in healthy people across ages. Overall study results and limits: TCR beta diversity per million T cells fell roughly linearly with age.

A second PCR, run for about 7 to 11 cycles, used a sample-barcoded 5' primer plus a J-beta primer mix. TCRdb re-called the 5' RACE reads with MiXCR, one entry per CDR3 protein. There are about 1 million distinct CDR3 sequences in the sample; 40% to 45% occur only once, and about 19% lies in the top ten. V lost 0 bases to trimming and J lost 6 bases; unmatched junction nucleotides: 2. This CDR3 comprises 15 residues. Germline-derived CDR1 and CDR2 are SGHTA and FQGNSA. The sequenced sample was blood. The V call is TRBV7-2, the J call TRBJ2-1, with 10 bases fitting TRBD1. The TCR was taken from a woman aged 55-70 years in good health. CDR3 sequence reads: CASSLAWTGGNEQFF. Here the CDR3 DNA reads TGTGCCAGCAGCTTAGCCTGGACAGGGGGCAATGAGCAGTTCTTC.